This T cell receptor (beta chain) comes out of a study of blood T cells in healthy people across ages. Each sample yielded at least 6 million isolated PBMCs. The use of a sample-barcoded 5' primer and a J-beta primer mix characterized a second PCR of 7 to 11 cycles. Each cDNA molecule received a tag from a template-switch adaptor that had 12 random nucleotides. In TCRdb, the 5' RACE reads were re-called with MiXCR into one record per CDR3 protein. This table has more than 800,000 distinct CDR3 sequences, 25% to 30% appearing once. Study-wide results and limits: Per million T cells, TCR beta diversity dropped roughly linearly as age increased.

A word on this clonotype: The antigen is undetermined.

Germline loops: CDR1 SGHDT, CDR2 YYEEEE. Trimming pared 2 bases from V and 1 base from J, leaving 9 bases between. The CDR3 contains 15 residues. The rearrangement joins TRBV5-6 to TRBJ2-2; D is uncertain. Source material: blood. The origin of this receptor is an elderly woman in good health. Written as DNA, the CDR3 is TGTGCCAGCAGCTTCCTCGCTGAGAACACCGGGGAGCTGTTTTTT. As protein: CASSFLAENTGELFF.